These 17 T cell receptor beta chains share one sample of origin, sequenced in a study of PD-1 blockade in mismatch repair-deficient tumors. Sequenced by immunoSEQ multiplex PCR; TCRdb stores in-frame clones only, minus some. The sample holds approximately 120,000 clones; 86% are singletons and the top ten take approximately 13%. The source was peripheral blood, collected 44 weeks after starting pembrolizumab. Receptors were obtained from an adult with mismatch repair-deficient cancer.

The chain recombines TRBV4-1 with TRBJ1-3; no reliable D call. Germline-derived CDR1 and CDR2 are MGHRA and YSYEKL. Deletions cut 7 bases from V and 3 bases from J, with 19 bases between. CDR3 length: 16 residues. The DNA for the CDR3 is TGCGCCAGCATCACCGCGTGGGGTGCCCTTGGAAACACCATATATTTT. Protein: CASITAWGALGNTIYF.

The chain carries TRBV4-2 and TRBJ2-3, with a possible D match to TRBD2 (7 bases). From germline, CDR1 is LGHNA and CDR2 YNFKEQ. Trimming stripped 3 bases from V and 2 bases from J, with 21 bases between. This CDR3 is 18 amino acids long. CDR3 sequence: CASSHQPGAGDLTDTQYF. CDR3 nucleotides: TGTGCCAGCAGCCACCAACCAGGGGCGGGAGACCTCACAGATACGCAGTATTTT.

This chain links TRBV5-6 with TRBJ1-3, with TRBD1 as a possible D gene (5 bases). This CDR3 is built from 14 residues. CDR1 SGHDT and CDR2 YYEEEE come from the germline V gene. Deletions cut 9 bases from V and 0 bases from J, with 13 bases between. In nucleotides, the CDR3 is TGTGCCACCAAAAGGGACTCCTCTGGAAACACCATATATTTT. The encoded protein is CATKRDSSGNTIYF.

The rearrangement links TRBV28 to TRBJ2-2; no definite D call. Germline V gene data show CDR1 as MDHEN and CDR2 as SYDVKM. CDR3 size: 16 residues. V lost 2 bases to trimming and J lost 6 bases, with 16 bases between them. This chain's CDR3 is CASSLVPWRGAGELFF. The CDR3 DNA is TGTGCCAGCAGTTTAGTGCCGTGGCGTGGCGCCGGGGAGCTGTTTTTT.

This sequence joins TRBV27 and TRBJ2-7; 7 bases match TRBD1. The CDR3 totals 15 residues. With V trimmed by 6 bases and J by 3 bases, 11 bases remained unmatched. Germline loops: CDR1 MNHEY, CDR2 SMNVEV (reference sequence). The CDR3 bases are TGTGCCAGCAGCCAGGGACAGAATTATCTCTACGAGCAGTACTTC. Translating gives CASSQGQNYLYEQYF.

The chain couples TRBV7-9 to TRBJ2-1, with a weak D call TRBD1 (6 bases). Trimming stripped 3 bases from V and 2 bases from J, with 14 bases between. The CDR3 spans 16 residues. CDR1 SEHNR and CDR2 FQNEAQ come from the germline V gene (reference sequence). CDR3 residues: CASSLKTGNPYNEQFF. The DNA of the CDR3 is TGTGCCAGCAGCTTGAAAACAGGGAACCCCTACAATGAGCAGTTCTTC. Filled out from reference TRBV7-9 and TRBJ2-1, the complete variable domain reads DTGVSQNPRHKITKRGQNVTFRCDPISEHNRLYWYRQTLGQGPEFLTYFQNEAQLEKSRLLSDRFSAERPKGSFSTLEIQRTEQGDSAMYLCASSLKTGNPYNEQFFGPGTRLTVL.

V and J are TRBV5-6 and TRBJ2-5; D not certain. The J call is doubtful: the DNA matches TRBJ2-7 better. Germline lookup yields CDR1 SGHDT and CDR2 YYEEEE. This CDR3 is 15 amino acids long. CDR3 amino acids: CASSLAPAISYEQYF. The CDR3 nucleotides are TGTGCCAGCAGCTTGGCTCCGGCGATCTCCTACGAGCAGTACTTC.

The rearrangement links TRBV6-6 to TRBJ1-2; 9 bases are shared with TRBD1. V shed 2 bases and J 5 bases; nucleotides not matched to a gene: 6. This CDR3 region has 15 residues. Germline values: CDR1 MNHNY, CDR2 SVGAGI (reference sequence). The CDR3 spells CASSYAGTGPYGYTF. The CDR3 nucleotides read TGTGCCAGCAGTTACGCCGGGACAGGGCCGTATGGCTACACCTTC.

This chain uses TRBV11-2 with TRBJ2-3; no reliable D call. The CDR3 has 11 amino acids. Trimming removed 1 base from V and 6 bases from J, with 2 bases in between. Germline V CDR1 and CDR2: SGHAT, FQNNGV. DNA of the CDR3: TGTGCCAGCAGCTTAGTGGATACGCAGTATTTT. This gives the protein CASSLVDTQYF.

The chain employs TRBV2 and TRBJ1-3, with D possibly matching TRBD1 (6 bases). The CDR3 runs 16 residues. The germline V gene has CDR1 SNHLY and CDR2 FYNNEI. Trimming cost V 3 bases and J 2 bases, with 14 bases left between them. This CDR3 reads CASSESWTAPGNTIYF. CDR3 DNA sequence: TGTGCCAGCAGTGAGTCTTGGACAGCTCCTGGAAACACCATATATTTT.

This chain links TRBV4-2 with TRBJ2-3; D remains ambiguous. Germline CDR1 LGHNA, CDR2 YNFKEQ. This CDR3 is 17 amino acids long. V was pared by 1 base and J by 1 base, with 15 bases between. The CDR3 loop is CASSQVLVQPGTDTQYF. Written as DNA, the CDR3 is TGTGCCAGCAGCCAAGTATTAGTTCAACCTGGCACAGATACGCAGTATTTT.

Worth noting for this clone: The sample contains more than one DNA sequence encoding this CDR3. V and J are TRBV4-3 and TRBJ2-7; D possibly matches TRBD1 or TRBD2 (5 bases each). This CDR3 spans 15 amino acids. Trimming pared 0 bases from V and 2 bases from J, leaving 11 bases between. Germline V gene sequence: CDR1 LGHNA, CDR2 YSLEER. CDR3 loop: CASSQDEGPTYEQYF. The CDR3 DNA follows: TGCGCCAGCAGCCAAGATGAGGGGCCAACCTACGAGCAGTACTTC.

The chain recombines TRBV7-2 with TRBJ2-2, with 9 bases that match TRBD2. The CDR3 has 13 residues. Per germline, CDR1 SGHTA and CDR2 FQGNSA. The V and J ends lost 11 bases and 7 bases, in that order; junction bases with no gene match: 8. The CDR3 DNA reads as TGTGCCGCGGGGGCTAGCGGGATCGGGGAGCTGTTTTTT. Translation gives CAAGASGIGELFF.

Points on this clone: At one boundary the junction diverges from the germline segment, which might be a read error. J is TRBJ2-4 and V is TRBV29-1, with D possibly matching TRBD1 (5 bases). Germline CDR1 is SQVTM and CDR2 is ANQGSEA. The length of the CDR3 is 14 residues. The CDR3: CSVSDSAAKNIRYF. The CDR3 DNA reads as TGCAGCGTTTCCGACAGTGCGGCCAAAAACATTCGGTACTTC.

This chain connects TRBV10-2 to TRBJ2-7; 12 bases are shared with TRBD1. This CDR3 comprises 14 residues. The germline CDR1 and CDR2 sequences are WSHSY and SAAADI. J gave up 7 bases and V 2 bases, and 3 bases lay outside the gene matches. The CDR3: CASSEGDRGQEQYF. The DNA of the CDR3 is TGCGCCAGCAGTGAGGGGGACAGGGGGCAGGAGCAGTACTTC.

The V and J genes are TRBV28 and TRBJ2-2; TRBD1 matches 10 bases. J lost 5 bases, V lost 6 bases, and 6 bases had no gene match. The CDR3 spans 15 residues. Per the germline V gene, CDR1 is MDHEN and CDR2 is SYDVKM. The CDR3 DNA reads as TGTGCCAGCAGCCGACAGGGGGCGGGAACCGGGGAGCTGTTTTTT. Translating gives CASSRQGAGTGELFF.

DNA of the CDR3: TGTGCCAGCAGTCTAAGGGACAGGGGACAGACCCAGTACTTC. Translating gives CASSLRDRGQTQYF. V usage is TRBV27 and J usage is TRBJ2-5; 10 nucleotides line up with TRBD1. The germline V gene has CDR1 MNHEY and CDR2 SMNVEV (reference sequence). V lost 5 bases to trimming and J lost 6 bases; unmatched junction nucleotides: 6. The CDR3 sequence is 14 residues long.